Listed here are 2 T cell receptor beta chains from one sample, sequenced in a study of OX40 agonist ivuxolimab in advanced cancers. Sequencing used immunoSEQ multiplex PCR; TCRdb keeps in-frame clones, though not all of them. Of 55,000 to 70,000 clones listed, nearly 85% are singletons. Source: CD4+ or CD8+ T cells sorted from blood, taken in a trial of the OX40 agonist ivuxolimab. All receptors derive from an adult with an advanced solid tumor such as melanoma, head and neck, liver or kidney cancer.

There are a few counts of this clone. The V and J genes are TRBV27 and TRBJ2-5; either TRBD1 or TRBD2 may supply D (5 bases each). The germline CDR1 and CDR2 sequences are MNHEY and SMNVEV (reference sequence). V was cut by 5 bases and J by 3 bases, with 10 bases left in between. The CDR3 runs 13 residues. The CDR3 reads CASSPRGEETQYF. The CDR3, as DNA: TGTGCCAGCAGTCCAAGAGGGGAAGAGACCCAGTACTTC.

In DNA, the CDR3 is TGTGCCAGCAGCAGGGGTGGCCGTTACAATGAGCAGTTCTTC. This codes for CASSRGGRYNEQFF. The chain uses TRBV9 and TRBJ2-1; tentatively, D is TRBD1 (5 bases). The germline CDR1 and CDR2 sequences are SGDLS and YYNGEE. Between the trimmed V and J ends, which lost 4 bases and 4 bases, there was a span of 12 bases. The CDR3 has 14 residues.